This TCR beta chain was captured by sequencing in a study of T cells in Graves' hyperthyroidism and ophthalmopathy. The study's findings and limits: Within blood appeared most thyroid clonotypes that had expanded above 0.001. The authors' 13 V-J model separated ophthalmopathy from stable hyperthyroidism.

This clonotype was seen repeatedly, ten times or more. Its antigen remains unidentified. The V and J ends lost 7 bases and 7 bases respectively, with 20 bases between them. The CDR3 covers 15 residues. There were TCR beta CDR3 regions amplified from RNA transcripts. TCR CDR3 regions were first amplified by RT-PCR with HTBI primers. In TCRdb, the multiplex PCR reads were re-called with MiXCR into one record per CDR3 protein. The sample records around 620,000 distinct CDR3 sequences, 14% being singletons. The sequencing input was blood. The chain carries TRBV12-3 or TRBV12-4 and TRBJ2-1, with no clear D. The receptor's source is a woman under 30 with Graves' ophthalmopathy. The CDR3 sequence is CASIPHGLRGNEQFF. CDR3 in DNA: TGTGCCAGCATTCCCCATGGCCTTCGCGGTAATGAGCAGTTCTTC.